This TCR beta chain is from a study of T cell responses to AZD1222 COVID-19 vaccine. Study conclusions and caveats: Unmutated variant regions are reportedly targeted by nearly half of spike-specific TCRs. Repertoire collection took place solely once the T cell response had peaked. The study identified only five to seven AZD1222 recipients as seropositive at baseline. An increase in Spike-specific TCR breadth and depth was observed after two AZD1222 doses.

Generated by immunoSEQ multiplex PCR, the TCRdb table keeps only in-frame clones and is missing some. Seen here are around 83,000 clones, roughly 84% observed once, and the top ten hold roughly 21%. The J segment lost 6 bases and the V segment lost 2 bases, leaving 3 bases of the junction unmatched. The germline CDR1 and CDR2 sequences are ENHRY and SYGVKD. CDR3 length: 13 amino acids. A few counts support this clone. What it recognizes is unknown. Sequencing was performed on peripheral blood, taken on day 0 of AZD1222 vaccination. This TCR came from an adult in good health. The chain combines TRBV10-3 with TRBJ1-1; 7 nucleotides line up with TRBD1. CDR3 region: CAISEDQGAEAFF. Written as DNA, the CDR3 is TGTGCCATCAGTGAGGATCAGGGGGCTGAAGCTTTCTTT.